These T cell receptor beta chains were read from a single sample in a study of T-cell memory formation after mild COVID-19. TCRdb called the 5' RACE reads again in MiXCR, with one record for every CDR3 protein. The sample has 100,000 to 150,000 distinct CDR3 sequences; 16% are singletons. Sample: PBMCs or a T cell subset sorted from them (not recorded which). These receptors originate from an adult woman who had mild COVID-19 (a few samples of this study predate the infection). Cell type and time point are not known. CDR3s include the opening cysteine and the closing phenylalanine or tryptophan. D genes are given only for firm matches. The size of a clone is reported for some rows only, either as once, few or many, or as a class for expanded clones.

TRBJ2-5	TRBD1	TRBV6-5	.	TGTGCCAGCAGTTTATGGGACAGTAACCAAGAGACCCAGTACTTC	CASSLWDSNQETQYF
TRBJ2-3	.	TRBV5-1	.	TGCGCCAGCAGCTTGGCGGGTACCCCAGATACGCAGTATTTT	CASSLAGTPDTQYF
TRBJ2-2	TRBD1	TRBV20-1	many	TGCAGTGGCGGGACAGGGAACACCGGGGAGCTGTTTTTT	CSGGTGNTGELFF
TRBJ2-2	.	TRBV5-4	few	TGTGCCAGCAGCTCCCGACTAGGTGGGACCACCGGGGAGCTGTTTTTT	CASSSRLGGTTGELFF
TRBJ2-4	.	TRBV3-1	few	TGTGCCAGCAGCCAAGTGTTTATACAGGGCTCAGCCAAAAACATTCAGTACTTC	CASSQVFIQGSAKNIQYF
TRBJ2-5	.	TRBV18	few	TGTGCCAGCTCACCGCCTTCCGGAGAGACCCAGTACTTC	CASSPPSGETQYF
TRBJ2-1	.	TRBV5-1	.	TGCGCCAGCAGCCGGACTGACAATGAGCAGTTCTTC	CASSRTDNEQFF
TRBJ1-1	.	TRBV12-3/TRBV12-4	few	TGTGCCAGCAGCCCGGGAACTGAAGCTTTCTTT	CASSPGTEAFF
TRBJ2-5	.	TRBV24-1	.	TGTGCCACCAGTGACAATGAAGGACACGTCCAAGAGACCCAGTACTTC	CATSDNEGHVQETQYF
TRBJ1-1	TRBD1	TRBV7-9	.	TGTGCCAGCAGCTTAGAAGGGACAGGATATGAAGCTTTCTTT	CASSLEGTGYEAFF
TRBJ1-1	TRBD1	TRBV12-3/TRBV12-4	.	TGTGCCAGCAGCCCTCAGGGGGCCACTGAAGCTTTCTTT	CASSPQGATEAFF
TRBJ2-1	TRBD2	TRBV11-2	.	TGTGCCAGCAGCTCGGGACTAGCGGGGGTCAGTGAGCAGTTCTTC	CASSSGLAGVSEQFF
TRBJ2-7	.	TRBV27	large	TGTGCCAGCAGTTGGGCAGGGCCCACCTACGAGCAGTACTTC	CASSWAGPTYEQYF
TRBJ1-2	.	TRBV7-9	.	TGTGCCAGCAGCTTAGCGGTGGACTTCTACACCTTC	CASSLAVDFYTF